Listed below are T cell receptor beta chains from one sample, sequenced in a study of CD8 T cells in ankylosing spondylitis. TCRdb analysed the 5' RACE reads with MiXCR anew, one entry per CDR3 protein. The repertoire includes roughly 35,000 distinct CDR3 sequences, more than 15% of them detected once, and just over 45% sits in the top ten. The sample was blood. The source is a male donor with ankylosing spondylitis or in good health (not recorded which). The CDR3 runs from the conserved cysteine through the conserved F or W. D genes are given only for firm matches. Size values are once, few and many counts, or a class for expanded clones, and some rows have none.

size: .
J: TRBJ2-2
D: TRBD2
V: TRBV28
CDR3: CASRLAGESAGELFF
DNA: TGTGCCAGCAGATTAGCGGGAGAGAGCGCCGGGGAGCTGTTTTTT

size: .
J: TRBJ2-5
D: .
V: TRBV29-1
CDR3: CSVGEALQETQYF
DNA: TGCAGCGTTGGGGAAGCCCTCCAAGAGACCCAGTACTTC

size: .
J: TRBJ2-3
D: .
V: TRBV28
CDR3: CASSLHSTDTQYF
DNA: TGTGCCAGCAGTTTACACAGCACAGATACGCAGTATTTT

size: .
J: TRBJ1-2
D: .
V: TRBV12-3/TRBV12-4
CDR3: CASTPAGRFYGYTF
DNA: TGTGCCAGCACCCCGGCGGGCAGGTTCTATGGCTACACCTTC

size: .
J: TRBJ2-1
D: .
V: TRBV14
CDR3: CASSQTLGNNEQFF
DNA: TGTGCCAGCAGCCAAACCCTAGGGAACAATGAGCAGTTCTTC

size: few
J: TRBJ1-4
D: .
V: TRBV5-4
CDR3: CASSPGPSEKLFF
DNA: TGTGCCAGCAGCCCCGGGCCCAGCGAAAAACTGTTTTTT

size: .
J: TRBJ2-2
D: TRBD1
V: TRBV10-3
CDR3: CAAETGRTGELFF
DNA: TGTGCCGCCGAGACAGGGCGGACCGGGGAGCTGTTTTTT

size: .
J: TRBJ1-3
D: .
V: TRBV5-1
CDR3: CASSLELNGNTIYF
DNA: TGCGCCAGCAGCTTGGAACTCAATGGAAACACCATATATTTT

size: .
J: TRBJ2-2
D: .
V: TRBV12-5
CDR3: CASGLYRTDRELFF
DNA: TGTGCTAGTGGTTTGTACCGGACAGACCGGGAGCTGTTTTTT

size: .
J: TRBJ2-3
D: .
V: TRBV12-3/TRBV12-4
CDR3: CASSFSGGTDTQYF
DNA: TGTGCCAGCAGTTTCAGCGGCGGCACAGATACGCAGTATTTT

size: few
J: TRBJ2-2
D: TRBD2
V: TRBV2
CDR3: CASKASGGAQELFF
DNA: TGTGCCAGCAAGGCTAGCGGGGGGGCGCAGGAGCTGTTTTTT

size: few
J: TRBJ1-1
D: .
V: TRBV3-1
CDR3: CASSQAGGTSNTEAFF
DNA: TGTGCCAGCAGCCAAGCGGGGGGGACCTCGAACACTGAAGCTTTCTTT

size: few
J: TRBJ2-3
D: TRBD2
V: TRBV12-3/TRBV12-4
CDR3: CASRFSGEGFDTQYF
DNA: TGTGCCAGCAGGTTTTCTGGGGAGGGCTTCGATACGCAGTATTTT

size: .
J: TRBJ1-1
D: .
V: TRBV9
CDR3: CASSVVSAVNTEAFF
DNA: TGTGCCAGCAGCGTAGTGTCGGCAGTGAACACTGAAGCTTTCTTT

size: .
J: TRBJ2-1
D: .
V: TRBV11-3
CDR3: CASSLYFDEQFF
DNA: TGTGCCAGCAGCTTATATTTCGATGAGCAGTTCTTC

size: few
J: TRBJ2-1
D: .
V: TRBV29-1
CDR3: CSARQSSYNEQFF
DNA: TGCAGCGCCCGTCAGAGCTCCTACAATGAGCAGTTCTTC

size: few
J: TRBJ2-2
D: .
V: TRBV28
CDR3: CASSLWPLGTGELFF
DNA: TGTGCCAGCAGTTTATGGCCCCTAGGGACCGGGGAGCTGTTTTTT

size: .
J: TRBJ2-1
D: TRBD1
V: TRBV28
CDR3: CASRTGGSYNEQFF
DNA: TGTGCCAGCAGGACAGGGGGCTCCTACAATGAGCAGTTCTTC

size: .
J: TRBJ1-5
D: .
V: TRBV7-9
CDR3: CASSLGGQPQHF
DNA: TGTGCCAGCAGCTTAGGGGGTCAGCCCCAGCATTTT

size: .
J: TRBJ1-5
D: .
V: TRBV12-3/TRBV12-4
CDR3: CASSLTGPGRDQPQHF
DNA: TGTGCCAGCAGTTTAACCGGCCCCGGACGGGATCAGCCCCAGCATTTT

size: few
J: TRBJ2-1
D: .
V: TRBV6-6
CDR3: CASSYMNEQFF
DNA: TGTGCCAGCAGTTACATGAATGAGCAGTTCTTC

size: .
J: TRBJ1-4
D: .
V: TRBV20-1
CDR3: CSAPLGVGEKLFF
DNA: TGCAGTGCTCCCCTAGGGGTAGGCGAAAAACTGTTTTTT

size: .
J: TRBJ2-2
D: .
V: TRBV7-3
CDR3: CASSHYGNTGELFF
DNA: TGTGCCAGCAGCCATTACGGGAACACCGGGGAGCTGTTTTTT

size: many
J: TRBJ2-3
D: TRBD2
V: TRBV20-1
CDR3: CSAQSSGGTDTQYF
DNA: TGCAGTGCCCAATCTAGCGGGGGGACAGATACGCAGTATTTT

size: .
J: TRBJ1-1
D: .
V: TRBV6-2/TRBV6-3
CDR3: CASSYGQRVTEAFF
DNA: TGTGCCAGCAGTTACGGACAGAGGGTCACTGAAGCTTTCTTT

size: few
J: TRBJ2-1
D: .
V: TRBV6-5
CDR3: CASSYNGFGYNEQFF
DNA: TGTGCCAGCAGTTACAATGGCTTCGGCTACAATGAGCAGTTCTTC

size: .
J: TRBJ2-1
D: TRBD1
V: TRBV29-1
CDR3: CSGRRQGEQFF
DNA: TGCAGCGGCCGCCGACAGGGGGAGCAGTTCTTC

size: few
J: TRBJ1-1
D: .
V: TRBV11-2
CDR3: CASSLPRAETEAFF
DNA: TGTGCCAGCAGCTTACCCAGGGCCGAAACTGAAGCTTTCTTT

size: .
J: TRBJ1-1
D: .
V: TRBV12-3/TRBV12-4
CDR3: CASSRAQLTEAFF
DNA: TGTGCCAGCAGCCGGGCCCAGTTAACTGAAGCTTTCTTT

size: .
J: TRBJ2-2
D: .
V: TRBV12-3/TRBV12-4
CDR3: CASAGARTGELFF
DNA: TGTGCCAGCGCTGGGGCGCGCACCGGGGAGCTGTTTTTT

size: .
J: TRBJ2-2
D: .
V: TRBV5-1
CDR3: CASSLDREVTGELFF
DNA: TGCGCCAGCAGCTTGGACAGGGAGGTCACCGGGGAGCTGTTTTTT

size: .
J: TRBJ2-3
D: TRBD1
V: TRBV12-3/TRBV12-4
CDR3: CASRKGQSDTQYF
DNA: TGTGCCAGCAGGAAGGGACAGTCAGATACGCAGTATTTT

size: .
J: TRBJ1-5
D: .
V: TRBV28
CDR3: CASIGRRASAQPQHF
DNA: TGTGCCAGCATTGGAAGGAGGGCTTCGGCGCAGCCCCAGCATTTT

size: .
J: TRBJ2-2
D: .
V: TRBV20-1
CDR3: CSASSRAGRGELFF
DNA: TGCAGTGCTAGTTCCCGGGCCGGGCGAGGGGAGCTGTTTTTT

size: .
J: TRBJ2-2
D: TRBD1
V: TRBV7-2
CDR3: CASSPDRVPGELFF
DNA: TGTGCCAGCAGCCCCGACAGGGTGCCCGGGGAGCTGTTTTTT

size: .
J: TRBJ2-1
D: TRBD2
V: TRBV28
CDR3: CASSLRTSGIHEQFF
DNA: TGTGCCAGCAGTTTAAGGACTAGCGGGATTCATGAGCAGTTCTTC

size: .
J: TRBJ2-7
D: .
V: TRBV29-1
CDR3: CSVSFQYEQYF
DNA: TGCAGCGTAAGCTTCCAGTACGAGCAGTACTTC

size: few
J: TRBJ2-2
D: .
V: TRBV29-1
CDR3: CSAGAQTNTGELFF
DNA: TGCAGCGCCGGGGCTCAGACGAACACCGGGGAGCTGTTTTTT

size: once
J: TRBJ1-4
D: .
V: TRBV2
CDR3: CASRGDTNEKLFF
DNA: TGTGCCAGCAGGGGGGATACTAATGAAAAACTGTTTTTT

size: few
J: TRBJ1-1
D: TRBD1
V: TRBV7-2
CDR3: CASSPLRTGEEAFF
DNA: TGTGCCAGCAGCCCCCTCCGGACAGGAGAAGAAGCTTTCTTT

size: .
J: TRBJ2-3
D: TRBD1
V: TRBV20-1
CDR3: CSASGQRNTDTQYF
DNA: TGCAGTGCATCGGGACAGAGGAACACAGATACGCAGTATTTT

size: few
J: TRBJ2-5
D: .
V: TRBV20-1
CDR3: CSVQVTGTQETQYF
DNA: TGCAGTGTTCAAGTAACAGGTACCCAAGAGACCCAGTACTTC

size: .
J: TRBJ2-3
D: .
V: TRBV7-9
CDR3: CASKEVTDTQYF
DNA: TGTGCCAGCAAAGAGGTCACAGATACGCAGTATTTT

size: .
J: TRBJ2-2
D: TRBD2
V: TRBV5-1
CDR3: CASRNGGSRTGELFF
DNA: TGCGCCAGCAGAAATGGCGGGAGTCGTACCGGGGAGCTGTTTTTT

size: many
J: TRBJ2-1
D: .
V: TRBV7-2
CDR3: CASSRNYNEQFF
DNA: TGTGCCAGCAGCCGCAACTACAATGAGCAGTTCTTC